One sample yielded the 19 T cell receptor beta chains listed below, sequenced in a study of shared clonotypes between healthy human individuals. Assay: immunoSEQ multiplex PCR; the TCRdb copy retains only in-frame clones and omits some. The sample holds some 1,600,000 clones, 98% seen once. Sequenced material: naive CD4+ T cells sorted from blood. As to subset: CD45RA+ positively selected. These receptors came from a man between 25 and 39 years old in good health.

The chain uses TRBV28 and TRBJ1-5; D not certain. Germline CDR1 MDHEN, CDR2 SYDVKM. CDR3 length: 15 residues. V shed 3 bases and J shed 2 bases, with 11 bases lying between them. CDR3 sequence reads: CASSFIMGGNQPQHF. CDR3 coding DNA: TGTGCCAGCAGTTTCATCATGGGAGGCAATCAGCCCCAGCATTTT.

The rearrangement joins TRBV7-2 to TRBJ1-1, with TRBD1 matching over 7 bases. The V segment lost 4 bases and the J segment 6 bases; nucleotides outside the gene matches: 5. The CDR3 consists of 13 residues. Germline CDR1 reads SGHTA; CDR2 reads FQGNSA. The CDR3 nucleotides are TGTGCCAGCAGCTCGTTTCAGGGGGCTGAAGCTTTCTTT. Protein sequence: CASSSFQGAEAFF.

The J gene is TRBJ1-2, the V gene TRBV18; the match to TRBD1 covers 8 bases. Germline V gene sequence: CDR1 KGHSH, CDR2 LQKENI. V dropped 2 bases and J dropped 3; count of bases not matched to a gene: 5. The CDR3 has 15 residues. CDR3 sequence: CASSPTAGGDYGYTF. The CDR3, as DNA: TGTGCCAGCTCACCAACGGCAGGGGGCGACTATGGCTACACCTTC.

To note about this clone: The same CDR3 is also encoded by other DNA sequences in this sample. The chain combines TRBV28 with TRBJ2-7; unclear D gene. The length of the CDR3 is 10 residues. Between the trimmed V and J ends, which lost 8 bases and 4 bases, there was a span of 6 bases. Germline values: CDR1 MDHEN, CDR2 SYDVKM. The CDR3 region has the DNA TGTGCCAGCGGGATTTACGAGCAGTACTTC. Translated, it gives CASGIYEQYF.

The CDR3 nucleotides read TGCAGCGTTCGGGCAGGGGGAAACCACGAGCAGTACTTC. This codes for CSVRAGGNHEQYF. The chain employs TRBV29-1 and TRBJ2-7, with 7 nucleotides matching TRBD1. Germline lookup yields CDR1 SQVTM and CDR2 ANQGSEA. Trimming cost V 5 bases and J 5 bases; bases outside gene matches: 9. The CDR3 sequence is 13 residues long.

This chain links TRBV28 with TRBJ1-1; D ambiguous. Looked up from germline, CDR1 is MDHEN and CDR2 is SYDVKM. Trimming took off 6 bases at V and 4 bases at J, with 18 bases between the two ends. CDR3 size: 15 residues. The CDR3 reads CASSRTVGLSTEAFF. In nucleotides, the CDR3 is TGTGCCAGCAGCCGCACGGTTGGGTTGTCCACTGAAGCTTTCTTT.

Comment on this clone: This sample also contains other DNA sequences that code for the same CDR3. The chain is built from TRBV5-4 and TRBJ1-1; D gene ambiguous. The V gene's germline CDR1 is SGHNT and CDR2 YYREEE (reference sequence). The ends were cut back, 0 bases at V and 8 bases at J, with 8 bases in the middle. The CDR3 runs to 12 residues. CDR3 in DNA: TGTGCCAGCAGCTTGGCCGCGGGAGAAGCTTTCTTT. This gives the protein CASSLAAGEAFF.

The V gene is TRBV28, the J gene TRBJ1-1; TRBD1 might be the D (6 bases). Germline assignment: CDR1 MDHEN and CDR2 SYDVKM. Trimming shortened V by 7 bases and J by 0 bases, and 12 bases separated the two germline ends. CDR3 size: 14 residues. The CDR3 here is CASIPGHLNTEAFF. CDR3 sequence (DNA): TGTGCCAGCATCCCGGGACACTTGAACACTGAAGCTTTCTTT.

The chain is built from TRBV7-8 and TRBJ2-7, with D possibly matching TRBD2 (5 bases). The CDR3 spans 14 residues. V was shortened by 5 bases and J by 3 bases, with 14 bases between the two germline ends. Germline V gene sequence: CDR1 SGHVS, CDR2 FQNEAQ. As DNA, the CDR3 is TGTGCCAGCAGCACCTCCGGAGGTCACTACGAGCAGTACTTC. Its protein product is CASSTSGGHYEQYF.

The rearrangement links TRBV28 to TRBJ2-3; 14 bases map to TRBD2. From germline, CDR1 is MDHEN and CDR2 SYDVKM. This CDR3 contains 17 residues. The V and J ends lost 4 bases and 4 bases, in that order; junction bases with no gene match: 7. The CDR3 coding sequence is TGTGCCAGCAGTTCCCCAGGACTAGCGGGAGGCTCAGATACGCAGTATTTT. It encodes CASSSPGLAGGSDTQYF. Based on the CDR3 plus reference TRBV28 and TRBJ2-3, the full variable domain is DVKVTQSSRYLVKRTGEKVFLECVQDMDHENMFWYRQDPGLGLRLIYFSYDVKMKEKGDIPEGYSVSREKKERFSLILESASTNQTSMYLCASSSPGLAGGSDTQYFGPGTRLTVL.

CDR3 in amino acids: CASSLALLSRTANTGELFF. CDR3 coding DNA: TGCGCCAGCAGCTTGGCCTTACTTTCCCGGACTGCTAACACCGGGGAGCTGTTTTTT. The rearrangement joins TRBV5-1 to TRBJ2-2; maybe TRBD2 (5 bases). This CDR3 spans 19 amino acids. The germline CDR1 and CDR2 sequences are SGHRS and YFSETQ. The ends were cut back, 0 bases at V and 2 bases at J, with 20 bases in the middle.

The chain is built from TRBV5-8 and TRBJ1-1; TRBD1 aligns across 8 bases. The V segment lost 4 bases and the J segment 5 bases; nucleotides outside the gene matches: 4. The length of the CDR3 is 13 residues. The germline gives CDR1 SGHTS, CDR2 YDEGEE. The CDR3 here is CASSLRDRTEAFF. The CDR3 DNA reads TGTGCCAGCAGCCTACGGGACAGGACTGAAGCTTTCTTT.

The J gene is TRBJ2-7, the V gene TRBV28; D unresolved. Germline assignment: CDR1 MDHEN and CDR2 SYDVKM. V lost 6 bases and J 6 bases, leaving 21 bases between the germline ends. The CDR3 sequence is 15 residues long. The CDR3 bases are TGTGCCAGCAGGCCACGCCAGGTTCTGTCTCGCGAGCAGTACTTC. This gives the protein CASRPRQVLSREQYF.

Concerning this clone itself: The sample contains more than one DNA sequence encoding this CDR3. The V call is TRBV5-1, the J call TRBJ2-5, with 9 bases fitting TRBD2. V was pared by 0 bases and J by 2 bases, with 5 bases of the junction left unmatched. Germline-derived CDR1 and CDR2 are SGHRS and YFSETQ. The CDR3 is made up of 16 amino acids. The CDR3, as DNA: TGCGCCAGCAGCTTGGTAGCGGGAGCCCTACAAGAGACCCAGTACTTC. This gives the protein CASSLVAGALQETQYF.

This chain joins TRBV10-3 and TRBJ1-1; D is possibly TRBD1 (5 bases). This CDR3 spans 13 amino acids. V lost 6 bases to trimming and J lost 1 base, with 9 bases between them. Germline-derived CDR1 and CDR2 are ENHRY and SYGVKD. The CDR3 protein is CAIRQGENTEAFF. The DNA for the CDR3 is TGTGCCATCAGGCAGGGTGAGAACACTGAAGCTTTCTTT.

For this clone: Other DNA sequences in this specimen translate into the identical CDR3. V and J are TRBV4-1 and TRBJ2-5, with no clear D. Between the trimmed V and J ends, which lost 1 base and 2 bases, there was a span of 5 bases. The length of the CDR3 is 13 residues. CDR1 MGHRA and CDR2 YSYEKL come from the germline V gene. The CDR3 region has the DNA TGCGCCAGCAGCCAAGCCCTTCAAGAGACCCAGTACTTC. Translating gives CASSQALQETQYF.

This clone was detected only once. This chain uses TRBV25-1 with TRBJ2-1; 14 bases map to TRBD2. V trimming: 1 base; J trimming: 15 bases; junction bases outside the gene matches: 8. CDR1 and CDR2 from the germline V gene are MGHDK and SYGVNS. This CDR3 region has 15 residues. This CDR3 reads CASSELGLAGGRRFF. As DNA, the CDR3 is TGTGCCAGCAGTGAATTAGGACTAGCGGGAGGCCGTAGGTTCTTC.

The genes are TRBV29-1 and TRBJ2-1, with 8 nucleotides matching TRBD2. V dropped 4 bases and J dropped 5; count of bases not matched to a gene: 10. Per germline, CDR1 SQVTM and CDR2 ANQGSEA. CDR3 length: 15 amino acids. CDR3 residues: CSVGKAGVPDNEQFF. CDR3 bases: TGCAGCGTTGGAAAAGCGGGAGTTCCGGACAATGAGCAGTTCTTC.

V and J are TRBV5-1 and TRBJ1-1; possible D gene TRBD1, 5 bases. The germline V and J ends were trimmed by 0 bases and 12 bases, with 15 bases remaining between them. This CDR3 has 13 residues. Germline CDR1 reads SGHRS; CDR2 reads YFSETQ. The CDR3 loop is CASSLEGHLRSFF. In DNA, the CDR3 is TGCGCCAGCAGCTTGGAGGGGCACCTGAGATCTTTCTTT.